The clone carrying this TCR beta chain was recorded at least ten times. Its antigen is undetermined. One entry per CDR3 protein, called by TCRdb with MiXCR from the 5' RACE reads. The sample has some 220,000 distinct CDR3 sequences, 7% to 8% seen once; the top ten hold 11% to 15%. This sample is part of a study of CD8 T cells in ankylosing spondylitis. Study observations and caveats: There was a TCR beta motif, made of eight highly homologous variants, that appeared characteristic of ankylosing spondylitis blood.

Germline assignment: CDR1 DFQATT and CDR2 SNEGSKA (reference sequence). V lost 6 bases and J lost 2; bases outside the gene matches: 15. The CDR3 contains 17 residues. The chain combines TRBV20-1 with TRBJ2-5; 10 positions agree with TRBD2. The source of this sequence is a male donor with ankylosing spondylitis. Input material: blood, either unsorted or a sorted T cell fraction (not recorded which). The chain's CDR3 is CSAKTGTSDHLQETQYF. The CDR3 bases are TGCAGTGCGAAAACCGGGACTAGCGACCATTTACAAGAGACCCAGTACTTC.